Presented here are 9 T cell receptor beta chains from one specimen sequenced in a study of blood T cell repertoires in COVID-19. The assay was immunoSEQ multiplex PCR, and TCRdb's table has in-frame clones only and misses some. The sample records 110,000 to 150,000 clones, about nine tenths being singletons. The sample comprised peripheral blood. These receptors were obtained from an elderly woman with acute or convalescent COVID-19.

This chain connects TRBV7-8 to TRBJ1-1; D remains unclear. With 5 bases removed from V and 1 base from J, the gap between germline ends came to 8 bases. CDR3 length: 13 residues. Germline values: CDR1 SGHVS, CDR2 FQNEAQ. The CDR3: CASSPTANTEAFF. In nucleotides, the CDR3 is TGTGCCAGCAGCCCTACAGCGAACACTGAAGCTTTCTTT. Full variable domain (outside the CDR3, taken from reference TRBV7-8 and TRBJ1-1): GAGVSQSPRYKVAKRGQDVALRCDPISGHVSLFWYQQALGQGPEFLTYFQNEAQLDKSGLPSDRFFAERPEGSVSTLKIQRTQQEDSAVYLCASSPTANTEAFFGQGTRLTVV.

As concerns this clone: Other DNA sequences of this sample code for an identical CDR3. The chain combines TRBV2 with TRBJ1-1; TRBD1 aligns across 7 bases. Unmatched junction bases numbered 3, after V lost 4 bases and J lost 4 bases. Germline CDR1 reads SNHLY; CDR2 reads FYNNEI. The CDR3 is made up of 13 amino acids. This CDR3 is CASSVTGFTEAFF. The CDR3 nucleotides read TGTGCCAGCAGTGTGACAGGGTTCACTGAAGCTTTCTTT.

The V call is TRBV4-2, the J call TRBJ1-6; 8 bases fit TRBD1. The trim removed 0 bases at V and 8 bases at J, leaving 3 bases unmatched. CDR1 is LGHNA, CDR2 YNFKEQ, per germline. This CDR3 comprises 15 residues. CDR3 sequence: CASSQDDRGDSPLHF. CDR3 bases: TGTGCCAGCAGCCAAGATGACAGGGGTGATTCACCCCTCCACTTT.

This chain joins TRBV19 and TRBJ2-6; D perhaps matches TRBD1 (6 bases). The CDR3 extends over 16 amino acids. The V end lost 3 bases, the J end lost 0 bases, and 9 bases lay between the germline ends. Germline V CDR1 and CDR2: LNHDA, SQIVND (reference sequence). In DNA, the CDR3 is TGTGCCAGTAGTATGGACAGCCTCTCTGGGGCCAACGTCCTGACTTTC. Translating gives CASSMDSLSGANVLTF.

As DNA, the CDR3 is TGTGCCAGCAGTGTAGGACAGGAGGATGGCTACACCTTC. Translated, it gives CASSVGQEDGYTF. The genes are TRBV2 and TRBJ1-2; TRBD1 matches at 7 bases. The V gene end was trimmed by 4 bases and the J gene end by 6 bases; junction bases not matched to a gene: 5. The germline V gene has CDR1 SNHLY and CDR2 FYNNEI. This CDR3 contains 13 residues.

CDR3: CASSLTWASGETQYF. Written as DNA, the CDR3 is TGTGCCAGCAGCTTAACATGGGCGTCTGGGGAGACCCAGTACTTC. The V and J genes are TRBV7-3 and TRBJ2-5; D unresolved. V lost 0 bases and J 5 bases, leaving 13 bases between the germline ends. The germline gives CDR1 SGHTA, CDR2 FQGTGA. The CDR3 runs to 15 residues.

The chain combines TRBV3-1 (or the pseudogene TRBV3-2) with TRBJ2-7, with no clear D. The V end lost 4 bases, the J end lost 2 bases, and 6 bases lay between the germline ends. Germline CDR1 LGHDT, CDR2 YNNKEL (reference sequence). This CDR3 has 12 residues. The CDR3 DNA reads as TGTGCCAGCAGCCCGTGTCCCTACGAGCAGTACTTC. This encodes CASSPCPYEQYF.

This sequence joins TRBV18 and TRBJ1-2, with a tentative D call TRBD1 (6 bases). The germline CDR1 and CDR2 sequences are KGHSH and LQKENI. Trimming removed 2 bases from V and 2 bases from J, with 12 bases in between. The CDR3 is 15 residues long. The CDR3 protein is CASSPSGGQNYGYTF. The CDR3 DNA reads TGTGCCAGCTCACCAAGCGGGGGGCAAAACTATGGCTACACCTTC.

The chain's CDR3 is CASSLDPRETQYF. CDR3 coding DNA: TGCGCCAGCAGCTTGGACCCCCGGGAGACCCAGTACTTC. The chain couples TRBV5-1 to TRBJ2-5; D unclear. CDR1 and CDR2 from the germline V gene are SGHRS and YFSETQ. Trimming removed 0 bases from V and 5 bases from J, with 8 bases in between. This CDR3 contains 13 residues.